These T cell receptor beta chains were read from a single sample in a study of T cells after yellow fever vaccination. MiXCR, applied by TCRdb to the 5' RACE reads, yields one record per CDR3 protein. The data show a few hundred thousand distinct CDR3 sequences, roughly 4% seen once. The sequencing here drew on PBMCs, taken on the day of the yellow fever booster vaccination. These receptors came from a man aged 18 to 29 who received the YFV17D yellow fever vaccine. Each CDR3 is given with its conserved first and last residue. The D gene is left open where the match is weak. The size field is filled for only some rows; it gives once, few, many or a size class.

D gene	clone size	V gene	CDR3 length	J gene	CDR3 protein	CDR3 DNA
.	many	TRBV25-1	12	TRBJ2-7	CASSESETEQYF	TGTGCCAGCAGTGAATCTGAAACCGAGCAGTACTTC
.	many	TRBV5-1	15	TRBJ2-3	CASSHRQPNTDTQYF	TGCGCCAGCAGCCATCGACAGCCTAACACAGATACGCAGTATTTT
TRBD1	few	TRBV7-2	16	TRBJ2-7	CASSLVGTGGFYEQYF	TGTGCCAGCAGCTTAGTAGGGACAGGGGGTTTCTACGAGCAGTACTTC
TRBD2	few	TRBV14	20	TRBJ2-3	CASSQDLGLAGAPSTDTQYF	TGTGCCAGCAGCCAAGATCTAGGGCTAGCGGGAGCCCCTAGCACAGATACGCAGTATTTT
.	few	TRBV24-1	13	TRBJ2-1	CATSRAGSDEQFF	TGTGCCACCAGTCGGGCAGGGTCGGATGAGCAGTTCTTC
TRBD2	many	TRBV15	15	TRBJ2-3	CATSRERASGDTQYF	TGTGCCACCAGCAGAGAACGGGCTAGCGGAGATACGCAGTATTTT
.	many	TRBV5-1	17	TRBJ1-2	CASSADPTSGLSYGYTF	TGCGCCAGCAGCGCCGACCCGACCTCCGGGTTAAGCTATGGCTACACCTTC
.	many	TRBV7-2	12	TRBJ2-5	CASSFAITTQYF	TGTGCCAGCAGCTTTGCTATCACTACCCAGTACTTC
TRBD1	many	TRBV7-2	13	TRBJ1-2	CASSRGQGQGYTF	TGTGCCAGCAGCCGGGGACAGGGTCAGGGCTACACCTTC
.	few	TRBV5-1	15	TRBJ2-3	CASSEGTQSTDTQYF	TGCGCCAGCAGCGAGGGGACACAATCCACAGATACGCAGTATTTT
.	many	TRBV28	15	TRBJ1-1	CASSPPLPSRTEAFF	TGTGCCAGCAGTCCGCCCCTCCCTAGCAGGACTGAAGCTTTCTTT
TRBD2	many	TRBV4-3	15	TRBJ2-1	CASSQAAREGNEQFF	TGCGCCAGCAGCCAAGCCGCCAGGGAGGGCAATGAGCAGTTCTTC
TRBD1	.	TRBV5-4	16	TRBJ2-3	CASSLDLDRAPDTQYF	TGTGCCAGCAGCTTGGACCTGGACAGGGCTCCAGATACGCAGTATTTT
.	few	TRBV28	14	TRBJ2-3	CATKVGLSTDTQYF	TGTGCCACCAAAGTCGGTCTTTCCACAGATACGCAGTATTTT
.	many	TRBV5-6	15	TRBJ2-1	CASSSVGGAAREQFF	TGTGCCAGCAGTTCCGTAGGCGGGGCCGCGAGAGAGCAGTTCTTC
.	many	TRBV19	13	TRBJ2-7	CASSIDRPGEQYF	TGTGCCAGTAGTATAGATCGGCCGGGCGAGCAGTACTTC
TRBD1	many	TRBV6-2/TRBV6-3	15	TRBJ2-5	CATEGPGTGIGTQYF	TGTGCCACAGAGGGGCCCGGGACAGGGATTGGGACCCAGTACTTC
TRBD1	few	TRBV5-5	15	TRBJ1-1	CASSLTGQGGTEAFF	TGTGCCAGCAGCTTAACGGGACAGGGGGGAACTGAAGCTTTCTTT
.	.	TRBV6-2/TRBV6-3	13	TRBJ1-3	CASTDSSGNTIYF	TGTGCCAGCACCGACAGCTCTGGAAACACCATATATTTT
TRBD2	.	TRBV6-6	16	TRBJ2-3	CASSYGVAGWSDTQYF	TGTGCCAGCAGTTACGGGGTAGCGGGGTGGTCAGATACGCAGTATTTT
TRBD1	many	TRBV4-1	16	TRBJ2-3	CASSLQGDLSTDTQYF	TGCGCCAGCAGCCTCCAGGGGGACCTAAGCACAGATACGCAGTATTTT
.	once	TRBV21-1	19	TRBJ2-1	CASSKARRGVRSSYNEQFF	TGTGCCAGCAGCAAAGCGCGACGGGGGGTTAGGAGCTCCTACAATGAGCAGTTCTTC
.	few	TRBV3-1	15	TRBJ1-2	CASSPQRVQVYGYTF	TGTGCCAGCAGCCCACAAAGAGTTCAGGTTTATGGCTACACCTTC
.	many	TRBV14	15	TRBJ2-7	CASSHLGTGLYEQYF	TGTGCCAGCAGCCACCTTGGAACAGGTCTATACGAGCAGTACTTC
.	.	TRBV29-1	15	TRBJ1-2	CSVEILGPHSYGYTF	TGCAGCGTTGAAATCCTAGGCCCGCACAGCTATGGCTACACCTTC
.	many	TRBV7-2	15	TRBJ1-2	CASREGGRLTEGYTF	TGTGCCAGCAGGGAGGGGGGGCGCCTAACAGAAGGCTACACCTTC
.	many	TRBV27	14	TRBJ1-2	CASSLAAGDYGYTF	TGTGCCAGCAGTTTGGCAGCTGGGGACTATGGCTACACCTTC
.	few	TRBV30	15	TRBJ1-1	CAWSIKGPWGTEAFF	TGTGCCTGGAGTATTAAGGGGCCCTGGGGCACTGAAGCTTTCTTT
.	.	TRBV5-1	15	TRBJ1-1	CASSLEVRGTGEAFF	TGCGCCAGCAGCTTGGAGGTTAGGGGAACAGGAGAAGCTTTCTTT
TRBD1	many	TRBV4-2	18	TRBJ1-3	CASSQANGQGVSGNTIYF	TGTGCCAGCAGCCAAGCTAACGGACAGGGGGTCTCTGGAAACACCATATATTTT
.	many	TRBV14	14	TRBJ2-3	CASSQQGPWDTQYF	TGTGCCAGCAGCCAACAGGGACCCTGGGATACGCAGTATTTT
.	few	TRBV4-3	14	TRBJ2-1	CASSPLRLYNEQFF	TGCGCCAGCAGCCCGTTGCGGTTATACAATGAGCAGTTCTTC
.	many	TRBV27	14	TRBJ2-2	CASSLLGDTGELFF	TGTGCCAGCAGTTTATTGGGGGACACCGGGGAGCTGTTTTTT
.	.	TRBV6-6	15	TRBJ2-5	CASSPIQGFQETQYF	TGTGCCAGCAGTCCCATACAGGGCTTCCAAGAGACCCAGTACTTC
TRBD1	many	TRBV6-2/TRBV6-3	17	TRBJ1-6	CASSDPGQRPINSPLHF	TGTGCCAGCAGCGATCCGGGACAGCGACCAATTAATTCACCCCTCCACTTT
.	few	TRBV6-1	13	TRBJ1-1	CASSVTVNTEAFF	TGTGCCAGCAGTGTTACAGTAAACACTGAAGCTTTCTTT
TRBD2	.	TRBV12-3/TRBV12-4	14	TRBJ2-1	CASSFSGPDDEQFF	TGTGCCAGCAGTTTTAGCGGGCCGGACGATGAGCAGTTCTTC
TRBD1	many	TRBV20-1	15	TRBJ2-7	CSASIARQGVVEQYF	TGCAGTGCTAGTATTGCTAGACAGGGGGTTGTGGAGCAGTACTTC
TRBD1	.	TRBV24-1	15	TRBJ2-2	CATSDPGQGAGELFF	TGTGCCACCAGTGACCCAGGACAGGGTGCCGGGGAGCTGTTTTTT
.	.	TRBV7-2	16	TRBJ2-2	CASSLRSMGQAGELFF	TGTGCCAGCAGCCTACGTTCGATGGGGCAGGCCGGGGAGCTGTTTTTT
.	.	TRBV20-1	14	TRBJ1-5	CSARGQGRPQPQHF	TGCAGTGCTAGAGGCCAGGGCAGGCCTCAGCCCCAGCATTTT
.	few	TRBV4-2	12	TRBJ1-2	CASSPDRSGYTF	TGTGCCAGCAGTCCCGACAGGTCTGGCTACACCTTC
.	.	TRBV14	16	TRBJ1-2	CASSLFSTRGAYGYTF	TGTGCCAGCAGCCTCTTCTCAACGAGAGGGGCCTATGGCTACACCTTC
TRBD2	many	TRBV7-9	13	TRBJ2-5	CASREGLEETQYF	TGTGCCAGTCGGGAGGGCCTAGAAGAGACCCAGTACTTC
TRBD1	many	TRBV18	14	TRBJ1-1	CASLRDRQNTEAFF	TGTGCCAGCCTACGGGACAGGCAAAACACTGAAGCTTTCTTT
TRBD1	many	TRBV24-1	13	TRBJ1-1	CATTQGAGAEAFF	TGTGCCACCACTCAGGGGGCTGGGGCTGAAGCTTTCTTT
TRBD1	many	TRBV12-3/TRBV12-4	15	TRBJ2-2	CASAYRGTFTGELFF	TGTGCCAGTGCCTACAGGGGGACCTTCACCGGGGAGCTGTTTTTT
TRBD1	.	TRBV2	16	TRBJ1-2	CASSDPRQGVPSGYTF	TGTGCCAGCAGTGACCCAAGACAGGGCGTACCGAGTGGCTACACCTTC
.	many	TRBV14	14	TRBJ1-5	CASSQSYSNQPQHF	TGTGCCAGCAGCCAAAGTTATAGCAATCAGCCCCAGCATTTT
.	.	TRBV19	15	TRBJ2-5	CASSPNQLRAETQYF	TGTGCCAGTAGTCCCAACCAGCTGAGAGCGGAGACCCAGTACTTC
TRBD2	many	TRBV7-6	12	TRBJ2-1	CASRGGGDEQFF	TGTGCCTCTCGGGGGGGCGGGGATGAGCAGTTCTTC
TRBD2	.	TRBV6-2/TRBV6-3	15	TRBJ2-7	CASSLLAGGTYEQYF	TGTGCCAGCAGTCTACTAGCGGGGGGAACCTACGAGCAGTACTTC
.	many	TRBV12-3/TRBV12-4	14	TRBJ2-5	CASSLEMDGETQYF	TGTGCCAGCAGTTTAGAAATGGACGGCGAGACCCAGTACTTC